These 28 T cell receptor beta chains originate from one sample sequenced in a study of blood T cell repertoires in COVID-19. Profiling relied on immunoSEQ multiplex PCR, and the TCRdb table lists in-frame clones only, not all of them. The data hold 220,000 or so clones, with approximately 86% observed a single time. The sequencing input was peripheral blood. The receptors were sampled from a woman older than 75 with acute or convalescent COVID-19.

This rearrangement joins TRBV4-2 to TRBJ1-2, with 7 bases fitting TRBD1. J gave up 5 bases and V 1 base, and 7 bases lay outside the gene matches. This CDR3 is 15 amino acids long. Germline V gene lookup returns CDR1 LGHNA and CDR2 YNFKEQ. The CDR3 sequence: CASSQVRQGGYGYTF. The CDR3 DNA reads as TGTGCCAGCAGCCAAGTGAGACAGGGTGGATATGGCTACACCTTC.

CDR3 bases: TGTGCCAGCAGCGGGACAGAAAATTCACCCCTCCACTTT. This encodes CASSGTENSPLHF. This rearrangement joins TRBV6-6 to TRBJ1-6; 7 nucleotides line up with TRBD1. The CDR3 is 13 residues long. CDR1 is MNHNY and CDR2 is SVGAGI in the germline V gene (reference sequence). Trimming cost V 6 bases and J 7 bases; bases outside gene matches: 3.

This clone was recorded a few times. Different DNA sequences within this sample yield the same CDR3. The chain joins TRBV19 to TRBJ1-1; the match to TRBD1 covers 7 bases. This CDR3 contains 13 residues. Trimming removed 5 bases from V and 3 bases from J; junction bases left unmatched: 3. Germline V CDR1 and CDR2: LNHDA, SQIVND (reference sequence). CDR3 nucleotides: TGTGCCAGTAGTTCAACAGGGGACACTGAAGCTTTCTTT. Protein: CASSSTGDTEAFF. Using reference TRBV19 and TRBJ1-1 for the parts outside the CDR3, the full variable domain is DGGITQSPKYLFRKEGQNVTLSCEQNLNHDAMYWYRQDPGQGLRLIYYSQIVNDFQKGDIAEGYSVSREKKESFPLTVTSAQKNPTAFYLCASSSTGDTEAFFGQGTRLTVV.

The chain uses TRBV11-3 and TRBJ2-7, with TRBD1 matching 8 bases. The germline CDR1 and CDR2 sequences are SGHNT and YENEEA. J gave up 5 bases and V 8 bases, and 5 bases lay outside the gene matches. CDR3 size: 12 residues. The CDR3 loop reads CASGLDRDEQYF. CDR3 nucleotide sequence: TGTGCCAGCGGGCTGGACAGGGACGAGCAGTACTTC.

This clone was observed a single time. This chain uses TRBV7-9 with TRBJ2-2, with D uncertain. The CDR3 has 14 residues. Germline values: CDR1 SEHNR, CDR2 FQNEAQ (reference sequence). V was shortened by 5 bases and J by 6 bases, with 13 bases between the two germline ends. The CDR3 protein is CASSLHSGSGELFF. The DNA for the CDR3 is TGTGCCAGCAGCCTCCACAGTGGATCCGGGGAGCTGTTTTTT.

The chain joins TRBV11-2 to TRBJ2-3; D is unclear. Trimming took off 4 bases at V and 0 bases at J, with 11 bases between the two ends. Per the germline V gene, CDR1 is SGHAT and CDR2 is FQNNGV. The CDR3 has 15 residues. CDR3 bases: TGTGCCAGCAGCTCCGGGTCCCCCAGCACAGATACGCAGTATTTT. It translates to CASSSGSPSTDTQYF.

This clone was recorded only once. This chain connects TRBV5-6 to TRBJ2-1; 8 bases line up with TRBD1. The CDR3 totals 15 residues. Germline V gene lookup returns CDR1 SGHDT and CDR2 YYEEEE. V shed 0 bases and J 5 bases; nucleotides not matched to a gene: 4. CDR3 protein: CASSLGDRTDNEQFF. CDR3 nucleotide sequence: TGTGCCAGCAGCTTGGGGGACAGGACCGACAATGAGCAGTTCTTC. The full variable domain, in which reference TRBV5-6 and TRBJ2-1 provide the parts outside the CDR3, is DAGVTQSPTHLIKTRGQQVTLRCSPKSGHDTVSWYQQALGQGPQFIFQYYEEEERQRGNFPDRFSGHQFPNYSSELNVNALLLGDSALYLCASSLGDRTDNEQFFGPGTRLTVL.

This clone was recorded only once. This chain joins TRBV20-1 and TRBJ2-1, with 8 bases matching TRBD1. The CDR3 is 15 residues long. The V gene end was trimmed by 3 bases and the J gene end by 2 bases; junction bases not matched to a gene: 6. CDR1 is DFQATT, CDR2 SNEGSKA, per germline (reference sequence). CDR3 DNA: TGCAGTGCTAGTGTCCAGGGGGCCACCTACAATGAGCAGTTCTTC. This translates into CSASVQGATYNEQFF.

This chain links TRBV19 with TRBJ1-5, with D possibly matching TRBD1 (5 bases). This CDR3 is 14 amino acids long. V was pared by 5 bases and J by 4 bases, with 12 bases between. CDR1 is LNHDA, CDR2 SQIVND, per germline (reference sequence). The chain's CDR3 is CASSPSQGNQPQHF. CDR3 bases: TGTGCCAGTAGTCCAAGCCAGGGTAATCAGCCCCAGCATTTT.

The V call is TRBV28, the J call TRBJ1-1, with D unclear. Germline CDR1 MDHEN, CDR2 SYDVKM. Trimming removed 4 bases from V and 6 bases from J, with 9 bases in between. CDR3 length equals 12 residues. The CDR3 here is CASSSLVAEAFF. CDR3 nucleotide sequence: TGTGCCAGCAGTTCCCTCGTAGCTGAAGCTTTCTTT.

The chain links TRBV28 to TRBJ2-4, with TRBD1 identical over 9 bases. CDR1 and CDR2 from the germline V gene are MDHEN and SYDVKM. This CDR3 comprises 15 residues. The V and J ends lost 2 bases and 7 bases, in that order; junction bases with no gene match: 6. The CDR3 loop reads CASSLGGTGMNIQYF. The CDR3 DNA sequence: TGTGCCAGCAGTTTAGGTGGGACAGGGATGAACATTCAGTACTTC.

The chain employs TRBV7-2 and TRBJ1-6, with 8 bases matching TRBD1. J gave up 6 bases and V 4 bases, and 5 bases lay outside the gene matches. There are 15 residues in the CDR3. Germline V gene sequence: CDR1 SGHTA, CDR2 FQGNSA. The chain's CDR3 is CASSSIRGPNSPLHF. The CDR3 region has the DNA TGTGCCAGCAGCTCAATCAGGGGGCCTAATTCACCCCTCCACTTT. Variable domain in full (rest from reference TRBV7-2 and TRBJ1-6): GAGVSQSPSNKVTEKGKDVELRCDPISGHTALYWYRQSLGQGLEFLIYFQGNSAPDKSGLPSDRFSAERTGGSVSTLTIQRTQQEDSAVYLCASSSIRGPNSPLHFGNGTRLTVT.

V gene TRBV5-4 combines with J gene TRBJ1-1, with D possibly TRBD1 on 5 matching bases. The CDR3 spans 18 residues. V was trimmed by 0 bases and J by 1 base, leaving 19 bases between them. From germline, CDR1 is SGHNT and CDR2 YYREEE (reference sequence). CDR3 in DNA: TGTGCCAGCAGCTTGGAAAGGGGCACCCCTTTACCGAACACTGAAGCTTTCTTT. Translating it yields CASSLERGTPLPNTEAFF.

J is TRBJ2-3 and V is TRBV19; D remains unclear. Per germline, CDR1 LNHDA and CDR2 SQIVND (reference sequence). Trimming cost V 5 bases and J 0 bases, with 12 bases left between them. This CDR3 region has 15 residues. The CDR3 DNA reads TGTGCCAGTAGTTCTCGGGTCTCTAGCACAGATACGCAGTATTTT. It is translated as CASSSRVSSTDTQYF.

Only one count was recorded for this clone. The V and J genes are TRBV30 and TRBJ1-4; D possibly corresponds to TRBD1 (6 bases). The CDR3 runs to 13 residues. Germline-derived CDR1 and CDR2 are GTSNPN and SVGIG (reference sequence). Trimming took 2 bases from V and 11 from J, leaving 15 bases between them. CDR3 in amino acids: CAWSPTGSGKLFF. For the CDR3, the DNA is TGTGCCTGGAGTCCGACAGGTTCGGGTAAACTGTTTTTT.

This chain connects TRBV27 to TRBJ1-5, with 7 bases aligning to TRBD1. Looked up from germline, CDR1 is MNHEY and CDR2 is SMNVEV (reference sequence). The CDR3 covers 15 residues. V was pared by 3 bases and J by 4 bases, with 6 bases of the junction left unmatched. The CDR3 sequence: CASSFGSQGNQPQHF. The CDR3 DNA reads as TGTGCCAGCAGTTTCGGCTCACAGGGGAATCAGCCCCAGCATTTT.

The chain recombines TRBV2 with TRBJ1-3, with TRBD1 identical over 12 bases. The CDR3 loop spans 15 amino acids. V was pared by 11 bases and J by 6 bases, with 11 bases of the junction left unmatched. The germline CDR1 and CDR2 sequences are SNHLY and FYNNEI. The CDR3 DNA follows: TGTGCCTGGGGGACAGGGGGCGCGAAGGCAAACACCATATATTTT. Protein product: CAWGTGGAKANTIYF.

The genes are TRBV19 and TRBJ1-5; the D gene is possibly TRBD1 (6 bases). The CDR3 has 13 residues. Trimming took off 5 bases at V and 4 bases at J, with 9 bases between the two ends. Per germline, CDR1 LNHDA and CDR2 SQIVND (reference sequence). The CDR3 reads CASSQGMNQPQHF. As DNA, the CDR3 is TGTGCCAGTAGTCAGGGGATGAATCAGCCCCAGCATTTT. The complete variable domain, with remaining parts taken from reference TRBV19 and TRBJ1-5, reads DGGITQSPKYLFRKEGQNVTLSCEQNLNHDAMYWYRQDPGQGLRLIYYSQIVNDFQKGDIAEGYSVSREKKESFPLTVTSAQKNPTAFYLCASSQGMNQPQHFGDGTRLSIL.

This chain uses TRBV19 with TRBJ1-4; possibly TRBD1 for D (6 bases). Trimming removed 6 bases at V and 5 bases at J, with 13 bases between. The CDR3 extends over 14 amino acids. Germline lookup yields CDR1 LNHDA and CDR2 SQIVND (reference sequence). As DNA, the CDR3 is TGTGCCAGTAGCAGCACAGGGCAAAATGAAAAACTGTTTTTT. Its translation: CASSSTGQNEKLFF.

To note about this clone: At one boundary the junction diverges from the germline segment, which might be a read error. CDR3 sequence (DNA): TGTGCCAGCCAATACGCCCGGGGGTTCGTCAACTTC. The encoded protein is CASQYARGFVNF. The V call is TRBV12-3 or TRBV12-4, the J call TRBJ1-2; a weak D match, TRBD1 (5 bases). This CDR3 is 12 amino acids long.

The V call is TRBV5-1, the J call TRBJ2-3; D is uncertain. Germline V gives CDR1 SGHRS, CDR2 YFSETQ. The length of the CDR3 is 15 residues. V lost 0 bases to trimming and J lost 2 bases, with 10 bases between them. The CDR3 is CASSLETRSTDTQYF. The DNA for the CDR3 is TGCGCCAGCAGCTTGGAAACGCGATCCACAGATACGCAGTATTTT. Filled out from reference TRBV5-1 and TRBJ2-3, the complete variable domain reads KAGVTQTPRYLIKTRGQQVTLSCSPISGHRSVSWYQQTPGQGLQFLFEYFSETQRNKGNFPGRFSGRQFSNSRSEMNVSTLELGDSALYLCASSLETRSTDTQYFGPGTRLTVL.

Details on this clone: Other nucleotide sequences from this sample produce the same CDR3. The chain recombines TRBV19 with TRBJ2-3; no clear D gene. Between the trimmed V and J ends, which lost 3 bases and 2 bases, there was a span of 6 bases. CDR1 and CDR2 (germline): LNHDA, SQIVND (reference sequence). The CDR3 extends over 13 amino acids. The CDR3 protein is CASSIGHTDTQYF. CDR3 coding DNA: TGTGCCAGTAGTATTGGGCACACAGATACGCAGTATTTT.

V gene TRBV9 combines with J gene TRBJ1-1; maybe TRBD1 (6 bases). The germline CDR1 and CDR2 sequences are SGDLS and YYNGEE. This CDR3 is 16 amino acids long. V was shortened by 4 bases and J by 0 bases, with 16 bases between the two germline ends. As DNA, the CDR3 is TGTGCCAGCAGCCTGAGTGGGGGCCCTTTGAACACTGAAGCTTTCTTT. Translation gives CASSLSGGPLNTEAFF.

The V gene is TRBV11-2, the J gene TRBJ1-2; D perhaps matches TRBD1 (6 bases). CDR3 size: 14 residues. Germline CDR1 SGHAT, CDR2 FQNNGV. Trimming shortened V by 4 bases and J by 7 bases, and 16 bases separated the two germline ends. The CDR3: CASSSLRGSGGYTF. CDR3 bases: TGTGCCAGCAGCTCCTTGAGGGGGTCTGGTGGCTACACCTTC.

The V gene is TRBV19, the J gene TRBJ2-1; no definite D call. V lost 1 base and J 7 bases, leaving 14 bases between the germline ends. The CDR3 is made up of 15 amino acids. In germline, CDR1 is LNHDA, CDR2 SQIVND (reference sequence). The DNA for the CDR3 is TGTGCCAGTAGTATAGCCGATCCCGGCAGGAATGAGCAGTTCTTC. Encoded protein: CASSIADPGRNEQFF.

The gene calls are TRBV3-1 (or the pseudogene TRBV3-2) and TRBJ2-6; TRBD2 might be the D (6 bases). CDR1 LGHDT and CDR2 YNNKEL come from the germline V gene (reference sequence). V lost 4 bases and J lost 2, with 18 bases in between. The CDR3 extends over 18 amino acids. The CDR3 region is CASSLASLAIAGANVLTF. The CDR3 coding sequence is TGTGCCAGCAGCCTAGCCTCACTAGCAATCGCTGGGGCCAACGTCCTGACTTTC.

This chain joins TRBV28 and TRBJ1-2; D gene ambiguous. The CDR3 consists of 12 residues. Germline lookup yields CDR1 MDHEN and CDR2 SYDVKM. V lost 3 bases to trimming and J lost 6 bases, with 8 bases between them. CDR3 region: CASSFVRNGYTF. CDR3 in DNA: TGTGCCAGCAGTTTTGTGAGGAATGGCTACACCTTC.

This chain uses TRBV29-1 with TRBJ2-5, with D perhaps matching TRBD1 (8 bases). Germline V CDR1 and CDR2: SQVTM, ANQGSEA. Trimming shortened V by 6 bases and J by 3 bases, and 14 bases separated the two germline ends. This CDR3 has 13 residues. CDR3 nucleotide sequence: TGCAGCGTCACCACAGGGGGGGAAGAGACCCAGTACTTC. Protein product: CSVTTGGEETQYF.